The 26 T cell receptor beta chains given below trace back to one sample, sequenced in a study of read filtering for tumor transcriptome and immune sequencing. This library used roughly 0.4 ug RNA and molecular barcoded adaptors spanning alpha/delta and beta/gamma chains. One entry per CDR3 protein results from TCRdb running MiXCR on the reads. The table includes approximately 140,000 distinct CDR3 sequences, roughly 13% detected once. Sequenced sample: a population of CD138-negative cells sorted from bone marrow. The source of these receptors is a donor over 35 with multiple myeloma.

The rearrangement uses TRBV3-1 and TRBJ2-1; D gene ambiguous. The ends were cut back, 1 base at V and 10 bases at J, with 8 bases in the middle. There are 12 residues in the CDR3. Germline CDR1 is LGHDT and CDR2 is YNNKEL (reference sequence). The CDR3 nucleotides read TGTGCCAGCAGCCAAGCGGCAGGCGAGCAGTTCTTC. The encoded protein is CASSQAAGEQFF.

This clonotype was seen at least ten times. V usage is TRBV20-1 and J usage is TRBJ1-1; 8 bases are shared with TRBD1. Unmatched junction bases numbered 10, after V lost 3 bases and J lost 7 bases. Per the germline V gene, CDR1 is DFQATT and CDR2 is SNEGSKA (reference sequence). The CDR3 spans 14 residues. The CDR3 here is CSARDRDGYSEAFF. CDR3 nucleotide sequence: TGCAGTGCTAGGGACAGGGATGGGTATAGTGAAGCTTTCTTT.

In regard to this clonotype: A read error is likely, as this CDR3 ends without the conserved phenylalanine or tryptophan. The DNA for the CDR3 is TGTGCCAGCAGTGAAATAGCGGGATCGAACACCGGGGAGCTGTTTTCT. Residues: CASSEIAGSNTGELFS. The chain joins TRBV2 to TRBJ2-2; 8 bases map to TRBD2. The CDR3 is made up of 16 amino acids. The ends lost 2 bases at V and 0 bases at J; junction bases unmatched: 2. CDR1 is SNHLY and CDR2 is FYNNEI in the germline V gene.

This clonotype was counted at least ten times. The chain has TRBV20-1 and TRBJ2-3, with D unresolved. CDR1 is DFQATT and CDR2 is SNEGSKA in the germline V gene (reference sequence). This CDR3 comprises 15 residues. Trimming took 0 bases from V and 0 from J, leaving 10 bases between them. As DNA, the CDR3 is TGCAGTGCTAGAGACCCTCTTAGGAGCACAGATACGCAGTATTTT. It yields the protein CSARDPLRSTDTQYF.

This clonotype was counted many times. The J gene is TRBJ2-2, the V gene TRBV12-3 or TRBV12-4; 7 bases align to TRBD1. With 8 bases clipped from V and 2 bases from J, the junction kept 5 bases outside the gene matches. The CDR3 length is 14 residues. The CDR3 bases are TGTGCCAGCGAGAGGGACAGCAACACCGGGGAGCTGTTTTTT. Translated, it gives CASERDSNTGELFF.

This clonotype came up many times. The chain couples TRBV3-1 to TRBJ2-1, with 12 bases matching TRBD2. Trimming at V came to 4 bases and at J to 7 bases, leaving 14 bases not matched to a gene. Germline V lookup: CDR1 LGHDT, CDR2 YNNKEL (reference sequence). The length of the CDR3 is 18 residues. CDR3 in DNA: TGTGCCAGCAGCCCACGGACTAGCGGGACACTTCAGGGTAATGAGCAGTTCTTC. It translates to CASSPRTSGTLQGNEQFF.

In its sample, this clonotype was seen a few times. V is TRBV7-6 and J is TRBJ2-1; weak D call: TRBD1 (5 bases). This CDR3 is 17 amino acids long. Germline V gene sequence: CDR1 SGHVS, CDR2 FNYEAQ. V dropped 1 base and J dropped 4 bases, with 17 bases sitting between them. Here the CDR3 reads CASSLGGPANSYNEQFF. The CDR3 coding sequence is TGTGCCAGCAGCTTAGGGGGCCCCGCAAATAGTTACAATGAGCAGTTCTTC.

This clonotype was seen more than once but under ten times. The chain joins TRBV5-6 to TRBJ2-2, with 9 nucleotides matching TRBD1. This CDR3 region has 16 residues. Germline V gives CDR1 SGHDT, CDR2 YYEEEE. Trimming at V came to 5 bases and at J to 1 base, leaving 6 bases not matched to a gene. For the CDR3, the DNA is TGTGCCAGCAGTTCTCCGGGACAGGGGAACACCGGGGAGCTGTTTTTT. This translates into CASSSPGQGNTGELFF.

The chain couples TRBV7-9 to TRBJ2-3; D is perhaps TRBD1 (8 bases). Germline CDR1 is SEHNR and CDR2 is FQNEAQ (reference sequence). V was clipped by 1 base and J by 4 bases, with 24 bases between them. The CDR3 contains 19 residues. DNA for the CDR3: TGTGCCAGCAGCTTAGTCGGCCGTGCAACAGGGGGGGGACCAGATACGCAGTATTTT. Translating gives CASSLVGRATGGGPDTQYF.

About this clonotype: A much larger clone differs by one base, so this may be a read error. J is TRBJ2-3 and V is TRBV6-2 or TRBV6-3; a weak D match, TRBD2 (5 bases). In germline, CDR1 is MNHEY, CDR2 SVGEGT. Trimming cost V 7 bases and J 1 base, with 12 bases left between them. CDR3 length: 14 amino acids. The CDR3 is CASIRTGGTDTQYF. The CDR3 DNA is TGTGCCAGCATCAGGACTGGGGGCACAGATACGCAGTATTTT.

The rearrangement uses TRBV7-9 and TRBJ2-7; 9 nucleotides match TRBD1. This CDR3 spans 15 amino acids. Germline CDR1 is SEHNR and CDR2 is FQNEAQ (reference sequence). V dropped 1 base and J dropped 6; count of bases not matched to a gene: 7. CDR3 sequence reads: CASSLGAGQGSEQYF. The CDR3 DNA is TGTGCCAGCAGCTTAGGGGCCGGACAGGGGAGCGAGCAGTACTTC.

In its sample, this clonotype was seen many times. This rearrangement joins TRBV12-3 or TRBV12-4 to TRBJ2-7, with 8 bases that match TRBD2. Trimming at V came to 6 bases and at J to 4 bases, leaving 5 bases not matched to a gene. The CDR3 loop spans 13 amino acids. CDR3 sequence: CASRMGGGYEQYF. The CDR3 nucleotides read TGTGCCAGCAGGATGGGCGGGGGGTACGAGCAGTACTTC.

This clonotype was detected ten times or more. The chain combines TRBV5-1 with TRBJ2-1, with D perhaps matching TRBD2 (6 bases). Trimming left V 2 bases short and J 0 bases short, with 12 bases between. Germline-derived CDR1 and CDR2 are SGHRS and YFSETQ. CDR3 length: 16 residues. CDR3 region: CASSLAGLSSYNEQFF. The CDR3 DNA follows: TGCGCCAGCAGCTTAGCGGGCCTCAGCTCCTACAATGAGCAGTTCTTC.

This clonotype has a count of ten or more. The rearrangement joins TRBV7-9 to TRBJ1-5; D remains ambiguous. Germline-derived CDR1 and CDR2 are SEHNR and FQNEAQ (reference sequence). This CDR3 is built from 16 residues. With 1 base removed from V and 6 bases from J, the gap between germline ends came to 16 bases. CDR3 loop: CASSLVSSEEGQPQHF. The CDR3 DNA reads as TGTGCCAGCAGCTTAGTATCCTCCGAGGAGGGTCAGCCCCAGCATTTT.

This clonotype was detected many times. The chain uses TRBV29-1 and TRBJ2-1; the match to TRBD2 covers 11 bases. CDR1 is SQVTM and CDR2 is ANQGSEA in the germline V gene. Trimming at V came to 5 bases and at J to 3 bases, leaving 9 bases not matched to a gene. CDR3 size: 16 residues. CDR3 in DNA: TGCAGCGTTTCCACGCGACTAGCGGGGTTCTACAATGAGCAGTTCTTC. Translation: CSVSTRLAGFYNEQFF.

This clonotype was found many times. V usage is TRBV6-5 and J usage is TRBJ2-1; no clear D gene. The V and J ends lost 0 bases and 5 bases respectively, with 8 bases between them. CDR3 size: 14 residues. From germline, CDR1 is MNHEY and CDR2 SVGAGI. The CDR3 sequence is CASSYSRKHNEQFF. The CDR3 DNA reads as TGTGCCAGCAGTTACTCGAGAAAGCACAATGAGCAGTTCTTC.

This clonotype was detected many times. The chain has TRBV29-1 and TRBJ2-7; 8 bases fit TRBD2. In germline, CDR1 is SQVTM, CDR2 ANQGSEA. There are 16 residues in the CDR3. Trimming took 4 bases from V and 4 from J; bases not matched to a gene: 15. The CDR3 loop is CSVGALKSGSLYEQYF. CDR3 coding DNA: TGCAGCGTTGGGGCCCTTAAAAGCGGGAGTTTGTACGAGCAGTACTTC.

The sample holds a few counts of this clonotype. This may be a read error: a much more frequent sequence differs by one nucleotide. The chain is built from TRBV5-1 and TRBJ2-7, with D unclear. The CDR3 covers 11 residues. The germline gives CDR1 SGHRS, CDR2 YFSETQ. Trimming shortened V by 4 bases and J by 3 bases, and 5 bases separated the two germline ends. The CDR3 DNA reads TGCGCCAGCAGCAAAAGCTACGAGCAGTACTTC. This translates into CASSKSYEQYF.

This clonotype was picked up many times. The rearrangement joins TRBV29-1 to TRBJ2-5; D may be TRBD2 (6 bases). The CDR3 has 12 residues. V was cut by 3 bases and J by 2 bases, with 7 bases left in between. Germline CDR1 is SQVTM and CDR2 is ANQGSEA. The CDR3 region is CSVDGGQETQYF. CDR3 DNA: TGCAGCGTTGATGGGGGGCAAGAGACCCAGTACTTC.

The chain recombines TRBV7-9 with TRBJ1-1; 8 bases match TRBD1. The CDR3 totals 17 residues. The germline CDR1 and CDR2 sequences are SEHNR and FQNEAQ (reference sequence). Trimming cost V 5 bases and J 1 base; bases outside gene matches: 12. The DNA for the CDR3 is TGTGCCAGCAGCGGGCCGGACAGGGTTACGGAGAACACTGAAGCTTTCTTT. It specifies CASSGPDRVTENTEAFF.

This chain links TRBV20-1 with TRBJ2-7; 9 bases are a match to TRBD1. Germline V gives CDR1 DFQATT, CDR2 SNEGSKA (reference sequence). Unmatched junction bases numbered 4, after V lost 1 base and J lost 3 bases. CDR3 size: 14 residues. This CDR3 reads CSARGGTGRYEQYF. CDR3 DNA: TGCAGTGCTAGAGGCGGGACAGGGCGCTACGAGCAGTACTTC.

This clonotype was counted ten times or more. The chain uses TRBV6-1 and TRBJ2-1, with TRBD2 matching over 11 bases. The length of the CDR3 is 15 residues. Germline V gene data show CDR1 as MNHNS and CDR2 as SASEGT. V lost 5 bases to trimming and J lost 4 bases; unmatched junction nucleotides: 4. The CDR3 bases are TGTGCCAGCAGTTTCACTAGCGGGAGTTACAATGAGCAGTTCTTC. Translating gives CASSFTSGSYNEQFF.

This clonotype was counted many times. The CDR3 protein is CASSPGRAINQPQHF. The CDR3 region has the DNA TGTGCCAGCTCACCCGGCAGGGCGATCAATCAGCCCCAGCATTTT. The chain joins TRBV18 to TRBJ1-5; TRBD1 is a possible D gene (5 bases). There are 15 residues in the CDR3. Germline CDR1 reads KGHSH; CDR2 reads LQKENI. V lost 3 bases, J lost 3 bases, and 12 bases lay in between.

This clonotype was recorded many times. The chain couples TRBV7-2 to TRBJ1-5; D remains unclear. The CDR3 totals 15 residues. The germline V gene encodes CDR1 SGHTA and CDR2 FQGNSA. V lost 1 base to trimming and J lost 0 bases, with 7 bases between them. As DNA, the CDR3 is TGTGCCAGCAGCTTAGTTCTGTATAGCAATCAGCCCCAGCATTTT. Protein: CASSLVLYSNQPQHF.

This clonotype was recorded at least ten times. This sequence joins TRBV7-6 and TRBJ2-7; TRBD2 agrees at 12 bases. Germline V lookup: CDR1 SGHVS, CDR2 FNYEAQ. The CDR3 contains 16 residues. The ends lost 5 bases at V and 6 bases at J; junction bases unmatched: 11. CDR3: CASSQAGLAGNREQYF. DNA for the CDR3: TGTGCCAGCAGCCAAGCAGGACTAGCGGGAAATCGCGAGCAGTACTTC.

On this clonotype itself: A read error may explain this, as a much larger clone is one base away. The rearrangement joins TRBV7-8 to TRBJ2-1; D is unresolved. The CDR3 totals 11 residues. Germline lookup yields CDR1 SGHVS and CDR2 FQNEAQ. CDR3 sequence reads: CASSFINAQFF. CDR3 in DNA: TGTGCCAGCAGCTTCATCAATGCGCAGTTCTTC.